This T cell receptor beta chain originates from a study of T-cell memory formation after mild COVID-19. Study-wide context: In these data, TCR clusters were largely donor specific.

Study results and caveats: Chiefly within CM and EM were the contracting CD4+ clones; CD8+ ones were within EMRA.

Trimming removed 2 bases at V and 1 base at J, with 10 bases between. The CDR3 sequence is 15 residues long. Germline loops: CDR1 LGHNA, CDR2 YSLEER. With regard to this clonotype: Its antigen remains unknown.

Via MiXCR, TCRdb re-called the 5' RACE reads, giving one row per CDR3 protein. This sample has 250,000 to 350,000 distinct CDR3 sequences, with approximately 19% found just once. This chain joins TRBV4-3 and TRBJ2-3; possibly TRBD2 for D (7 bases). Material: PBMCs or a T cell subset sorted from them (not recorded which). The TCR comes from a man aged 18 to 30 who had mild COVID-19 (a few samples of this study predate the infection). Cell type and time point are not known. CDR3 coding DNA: TGCGCCAGCAGCCAAAGGGGGGGGGGCACAGATACGCAGTATTTT. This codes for CASSQRGGGTDTQYF.